These 32 T cell receptor beta chains were sequenced from one sample in a study of glioma-infiltrating T cells. TCR alpha and beta CDR3 regions were amplified from RNA using iRepertoire nested multiplex PCR. In TCRdb, the multiplex PCR reads were re-called with MiXCR into one record per CDR3 protein. The profile shows some 10,000 distinct CDR3 sequences, approximately 58% of them singletons. Input material: glioma tissue, nonneoplastic brain tissue, or PBMCs (not recorded which). The receptors stem from a human donor with low-grade glioma or glioblastoma, undergoing nonglioma brain surgery, or in good health (not recorded which).

This clonotype is judged medium-sized. The J gene is TRBJ2-7, the V gene TRBV4-3, with D maybe TRBD1 (6 bases). Trimming shortened V by 3 bases and J by 0 bases, and 12 bases separated the two germline ends. The CDR3 has 15 amino acids. In germline, CDR1 is LGHNA, CDR2 YSLEER. CDR3 in DNA: TGCGCCAGCAGCCAGGACAGCGGAGGCTCCTACGAGCAGTACTTC. It specifies CASSQDSGGSYEQYF.

With regard to this clonotype: It may be a read error: a sequence one base away is much more abundant. The gene calls are TRBV30 and TRBJ2-7; D gene ambiguous. This CDR3 spans 14 amino acids. With 4 bases removed from V and 3 bases from J, the gap between germline ends came to 16 bases. Germline CDR1 is GTSNPN and CDR2 is SVGIG (reference sequence). CDR3 sequence (DNA): TGTGCCTGGAAGTCAGAAAGAGGAAACTACGAGCAGTACTTC. Encoded protein: CAWKSERGNYEQYF.

This clonotype is deemed medium-sized. CDR3 in amino acids: CASSSRWRVNYGYTF. The DNA for the CDR3 is TGTGCCAGCAGTTCCCGGTGGAGGGTTAACTATGGCTACACCTTC. V usage is TRBV28 and J usage is TRBJ1-2, with D unresolved. CDR1 and CDR2 (germline): MDHEN, SYDVKM. This CDR3 is 15 amino acids long. V was cut by 4 bases and J by 1 base, with 13 bases left in between.

This CDR3 reads CATSTDTAGVPYNEQFF. In nucleotides, the CDR3 is TGTGCCACCAGCACAGATACAGCGGGAGTCCCCTACAATGAGCAGTTCTTC. The rearrangement uses TRBV15 and TRBJ2-1; 8 positions match TRBD2. CDR1 is LNHNV, CDR2 YYDKDF, per germline (reference sequence). The V segment lost 4 bases and the J segment 2 bases; nucleotides outside the gene matches: 10. The CDR3 totals 17 residues. Full variable domain (remainder filled in from reference TRBV15 and TRBJ2-1): DAMVIQNPRYQVTQFGKPVTLSCSQTLNHNVMYWYQQKSSQAPKLLFHYYDKDFNNEADTPDNFQSRRPNTSFCFLDIRSPGLGDTAMYLCATSTDTAGVPYNEQFFGPGTRLTVL.

This clonotype was recorded many times. This rearrangement joins TRBV29-1 to TRBJ2-1; the D gene could be TRBD1 or TRBD2 (7 bases each). Germline V gene lookup returns CDR1 SQVTM and CDR2 ANQGSEA. The CDR3 loop spans 17 amino acids. V was shortened by 6 bases and J by 0 bases, with 21 bases between the two germline ends. CDR3 in DNA: TGCAGCGTATTTAATCTCAGGGGGGGTTCCTCCTACAATGAGCAGTTCTTC. This translates into CSVFNLRGGSSYNEQFF.

Within the sample, this clonotype is medium-sized (0.01 to 0.1%). The chain is built from TRBV6-1 and TRBJ2-1, with 10 bases fitting TRBD2. CDR1 and CDR2 from the germline V gene are MNHNS and SASEGT. V gave up 7 bases and J gave up 1 base; unmatched junction bases: 7. CDR3 size: 16 residues. CDR3 region: CASKGLAGVSYNEQFF. The DNA of the CDR3 is TGTGCCAGCAAAGGCCTAGCGGGAGTTTCCTACAATGAGCAGTTCTTC.

A remark on this clonotype: One junction end disagrees with the germline gene, perhaps due to a read error. The gene calls are TRBV6-1 and TRBJ1-2, with no clear D. This CDR3 has 14 amino acids. Looked up from germline, CDR1 is MNHNS and CDR2 is SASEGT. The CDR3 bases are TGTGCCATCAGTGATAATGGGGTTCGCTATGGCTACACCTTC. Encoded protein: CAISDNGVRYGYTF.

The chain's CDR3 is CSAARAGVRGQFF. DNA for the CDR3: TGCAGTGCTGCTCGCGCGGGAGTACGCGGGCAGTTCTTC. The V call is TRBV20-1, the J call TRBJ2-1; 7 bases align to TRBD2. CDR3 length: 13 residues. With V trimmed by 5 bases and J by 12 bases, 13 bases remained unmatched. From germline, CDR1 is DFQATT and CDR2 SNEGSKA (reference sequence).

In this sample, this clonotype is medium-sized. J is TRBJ1-1 and V is TRBV7-2; D gene ambiguous. This CDR3 has 13 amino acids. The germline V and J ends were trimmed by 1 base and 5 bases, with 8 bases remaining between them. Germline-derived CDR1 and CDR2 are SGHTA and FQGNSA. This chain's CDR3 is CASSLEGMTEAFF. The CDR3 DNA reads TGTGCCAGCAGCTTAGAGGGAATGACTGAAGCTTTCTTT.

This clonotype was recorded at least ten times. This chain joins TRBV29-1 and TRBJ2-3; D not resolved. The V end lost 5 bases, the J end lost 0 bases, and 12 bases lay between the germline ends. Looked up from germline, CDR1 is SQVTM and CDR2 is ANQGSEA. The CDR3 sequence is 14 residues long. CDR3 region: CSVSAVASTDTQYF. CDR3 sequence (DNA): TGCAGCGTTTCAGCCGTGGCTAGCACAGATACGCAGTATTTT.

This clonotype was seen repeatedly, ten times or more. This sequence may be a read error, since a much larger clone differs from it by one base. The chain joins TRBV6-2 or TRBV6-3 to TRBJ2-1, with D unclear. Germline lookup yields CDR1 MNHEY and CDR2 SVGEGT. Trimming stripped 6 bases from V and 6 bases from J, with 15 bases between. The CDR3 is made up of 14 amino acids. DNA for the CDR3: TGTGCCAGCAGCCTCGGCGGACGAGTCAATGAGCAGTTCTTC. Protein sequence: CASSLGGRVNEQFF.

This chain links TRBV7-6 with TRBJ1-3, with D tentatively TRBD1 (5 bases). Germline V CDR1 and CDR2: SGHVS, FNYEAQ. V was pared by 7 bases and J by 6 bases, with 25 bases between. The CDR3 has 17 residues. The CDR3: CASIIDPAPWGKNTIYF. The CDR3, as DNA: TGTGCCAGCATTATAGACCCGGCCCCATGGGGCAAAAACACCATATATTTT.

This clonotype was observed at least ten times. V usage is TRBV3-1 and J usage is TRBJ2-1; 10 bases match TRBD2. The length of the CDR3 is 16 residues. Trimming removed 0 bases from V and 9 bases from J; junction bases left unmatched: 8. Germline V gives CDR1 LGHDT, CDR2 YNNKEL (reference sequence). The CDR3 region has the DNA TGTGCCAGCAGCCAAGATCAAAGCGGGAGGGCGGTTGAGCAGTTCTTC. It codes for CASSQDQSGRAVEQFF.

The rearrangement links TRBV20-1 to TRBJ1-5; 7 bases align to TRBD1. CDR3 length: 15 residues. Germline V lookup: CDR1 DFQATT, CDR2 SNEGSKA (reference sequence). The V segment lost 7 bases and the J segment 11 bases; nucleotides outside the gene matches: 20. This CDR3 is CSESDRVKSIRTQHF. In nucleotides, the CDR3 is TGCAGTGAGAGCGACAGGGTGAAATCAATCAGGACCCAGCATTTT.

Concerning this clonotype itself: At one end, the junction sequence differs from germline, possibly due to a read error. The rearrangement uses TRBV28 and TRBJ2-7; D tentatively reads TRBD1 or TRBD2 (6 bases each). Germline values: CDR1 MDHEN, CDR2 SYDVKM. The CDR3 runs to 15 residues. CDR3 sequence (DNA): TGTGCCAGCAGTTTAGCAAAGGGGGGCCCCTACCAGCAGTACTTC. It codes for CASSLAKGGPYQQYF.

This clonotype is judged medium-sized. This chain joins TRBV7-2 and TRBJ2-3; D is unresolved. CDR1 is SGHTA, CDR2 FQGNSA, per germline. The CDR3 is made up of 12 amino acids. The ends were cut back, 6 bases at V and 3 bases at J, with 7 bases in the middle. The CDR3 bases are TGTGCCAGCAGTTTCAGGACAGATACGCAGTATTTT. Protein product: CASSFRTDTQYF. The full variable domain, completed using reference TRBV7-2 and TRBJ2-3, is GAGVSQSPSNKVTEKGKDVELRCDPISGHTALYWYRQSLGQGLEFLIYFQGNSAPDKSGLPSDRFSAERTGGSVSTLTIQRTQQEDSAVYLCASSFRTDTQYFGPGTRLTVL.

Comment on this clonotype: One end of the junction does not line up with germline, which may come from a read error. This chain joins TRBV20-1 and TRBJ1-1, with a tentative D call TRBD1 (5 bases). This CDR3 comprises 15 residues. Germline CDR1 is DFQATT and CDR2 is SNEGSKA (reference sequence). CDR3 nucleotide sequence: TGCAGTGCCCATGATATGCAGGGCGCGGGGACTGAAGCTTTTTTT. Translating it yields CSAHDMQGAGTEAFF.

This chain connects TRBV7-9 to TRBJ2-7; a weak D match, TRBD2 (6 bases). Deletions cut 5 bases from V and 0 bases from J, with 14 bases between. The V gene's germline CDR1 is SEHNR and CDR2 FQNEAQ (reference sequence). This CDR3 region has 15 residues. The CDR3 protein is CASSTAKTSSYEQYF. CDR3 sequence (DNA): TGTGCCAGCAGCACCGCCAAGACTAGCTCCTACGAGCAGTACTTC.

The J gene is TRBJ2-5, the V gene TRBV20-1; TRBD1 might be the D (6 bases). Germline values: CDR1 DFQATT, CDR2 SNEGSKA (reference sequence). The CDR3 is made up of 14 amino acids. Trimming stripped 6 bases from V and 4 bases from J, with 18 bases between. The CDR3 protein is CSASRHRVGETQYF. Here the CDR3 DNA reads TGCAGTGCCAGTAGGCACAGGGTAGGAGAGACCCAGTACTTC.

This clonotype is labeled as medium-sized. The CDR3 spells CASSLGRASSYEQYF. The CDR3 coding sequence is TGTGCCAGCAGTTTAGGCAGGGCTTCTTCCTACGAGCAGTACTTC. The chain joins TRBV27 to TRBJ2-7; D is possibly TRBD1 (5 bases). Deletions cut 2 bases from V and 1 base from J, with 12 bases between. The CDR3 is 15 amino acids. Germline values: CDR1 MNHEY, CDR2 SMNVEV (reference sequence).

This clonotype is medium-sized. The gene calls are TRBV6-1 and TRBJ2-2; 7 bases map to TRBD2. The germline V gene encodes CDR1 MNHNS and CDR2 SASEGT. The CDR3 is 15 amino acids. Germline trimming cut 6 bases from V and 5 bases from J; bases unmatched to any gene: 9. The CDR3 DNA reads TGTGCCAGCAGCTGGGACTACCCGGGGACCGGGGAGCTGTTTTTT. Protein sequence: CASSWDYPGTGELFF.

This clonotype was seen at least ten times. With a much larger clone just one base away, this may be a read error. The V gene is TRBV2, the J gene TRBJ1-6; 9 nucleotides agree with TRBD1. There are 15 residues in the CDR3. Germline values: CDR1 SNHLY, CDR2 FYNNEI. The CDR3 coding sequence is TGTGCCAGCAGTATCCAACAGGGGGCTAGATCACCCCCCCACTTT. The encoded protein is CASSIQQGARSPPHF.

On this clonotype: One end of the junction varies from germline; a read error may be responsible. This chain uses TRBV5-1 with TRBJ2-3, with 7 nucleotides matching TRBD1. The CDR3 runs 13 residues. Per germline, CDR1 SGHRS and CDR2 YFSETQ. In nucleotides, the CDR3 is TGCTCCAGCAGCTCGACAGGGTTTTATACGCAGTATTTT. It codes for CSSSSTGFYTQYF.

The chain is built from TRBV19 and TRBJ2-1; D might be TRBD2 (6 bases). V gave up 7 bases and J gave up 2 bases, with 21 bases separating them. CDR1 and CDR2 (germline): LNHDA, SQIVND (reference sequence). The CDR3 has 17 amino acids. The CDR3 protein is CASINLWDSGTYNEQFF. The CDR3, as DNA: TGTGCCAGTATTAATCTCTGGGATAGCGGCACCTACAATGAGCAGTTCTTC.

V and J are TRBV2 and TRBJ2-7, with D unresolved. The CDR3 spans 14 residues. In germline, CDR1 is SNHLY, CDR2 FYNNEI. V was shortened by 7 bases and J by 3 bases, with 16 bases between the two germline ends. The CDR3 DNA reads as TGTGCCAGCACTATAGGGCCGAGATTCTACGAGCAGTACTTC. Amino acid sequence: CASTIGPRFYEQYF.

The V call is TRBV20-1, the J call TRBJ2-1, with a possible D match to TRBD1 (6 bases). This CDR3 is built from 12 residues. In germline, CDR1 is DFQATT, CDR2 SNEGSKA (reference sequence). V was cut by 8 bases and J by 5 bases, with 13 bases left in between. The CDR3 DNA follows: TGCAGTCCTCCGGACAGAGACAATGAGCAGTTCTTC. This sequence encodes CSPPDRDNEQFF.

This sequence joins TRBV6-6 and TRBJ2-7; D unresolved. Germline CDR1 and CDR2: MNHNY and SVGAGI (reference sequence). The CDR3 contains 15 residues. The V end was cut by 0 bases, the J end by 2 bases, with 11 bases between. This chain's CDR3 is CASSYSGSRAYEQYF. CDR3 DNA sequence: TGTGCCAGCAGTTACTCGGGCAGTCGGGCCTACGAGCAGTACTTC.

This clonotype came up many times. This chain connects TRBV3-1 to TRBJ2-1; unclear D gene. The CDR3 sequence is 15 residues long. Trimming took off 0 bases at V and 0 bases at J, with 6 bases between the two ends. The germline V gene encodes CDR1 LGHDT and CDR2 YNNKEL (reference sequence). CDR3 sequence: CASSQDWDSYNEQFF. DNA for the CDR3: TGTGCCAGCAGCCAAGATTGGGACTCCTACAATGAGCAGTTCTTC.

The rearrangement uses TRBV20-1 and TRBJ2-2; TRBD2 agrees at 8 bases. The V and J ends lost 6 bases and 1 base, in that order; junction bases with no gene match: 10. The CDR3 consists of 16 residues. Germline CDR1 reads DFQATT; CDR2 reads SNEGSKA (reference sequence). The CDR3 region is CSARPQLAVNTGELFF. As DNA, the CDR3 is TGCAGTGCCCGTCCCCAACTAGCGGTGAACACCGGGGAGCTGTTTTTT.

The gene calls are TRBV29-1 and TRBJ2-1; the match to TRBD1 covers 9 bases. V trimming: 2 bases; J trimming: 9 bases; junction bases outside the gene matches: 5. There are 13 residues in the CDR3. Germline CDR1 reads SQVTM; CDR2 reads ANQGSEA. The CDR3 bases are TGCAGCGTTGAAAGGACAGGGGTCGCTGAGCAGTTCTTC. Protein sequence: CSVERTGVAEQFF.

On this clonotype: One junction end disagrees with the germline gene, perhaps due to a read error. This sequence joins TRBV25-1 and TRBJ2-6, with D possibly called TRBD1 or TRBD2 (5 bases each). Germline V lookup: CDR1 MGHDK, CDR2 SYGVNS. The CDR3 has 17 amino acids. The CDR3 DNA sequence: TGTGCCAGCAGTGATAAAGGGCGGAACTCTGGGGGCAACGTCCTGACTTTC. Translation gives CASSDKGRNSGGNVLTF. The full variable domain, with the rest looked up from reference TRBV25-1 and TRBJ2-6, is EADIYQTPRYLVIGTGKKITLECSQTMGHDKMYWYQQDPGMELHLIHYSYGVNSTEKGDLSSESTVSRIRTEHFPLTLESARPSHTSQYLCASSDKGRNSGGNVLTFGAGSRLTVL.

By share of the sample, this clonotype is medium-sized. CDR3 in DNA: TGTGCCAGCAGAAACGACACGTCCCAATTTAACTATGGCTACACCTTC. As protein: CASRNDTSQFNYGYTF. The chain is built from TRBV27 and TRBJ1-2, with unresolved D. Germline V gene data show CDR1 as MNHEY and CDR2 as SMNVEV (reference sequence). Between the trimmed V and J ends, which lost 6 bases and 1 base, there was a span of 18 bases. The CDR3 is 16 residues long.